This TCR beta chain is drawn from a study of T cells after yellow fever vaccination. TCRdb passed the 5' RACE reads through MiXCR, listing each CDR3 protein once. Of 450,000 to 600,000 distinct CDR3 sequences in the sample, approximately 16% were seen once. CDR1 and CDR2 from the germline V gene are SEHNR and FQNEAQ (reference sequence). The CDR3 runs to 15 residues. V dropped 6 bases and J dropped 5 bases, with 19 bases sitting between them. Study results and caveats: After the booster, roughly 96% of CD4 and more than 75% of CD8 primary-response clones were re-detected.

In the case of this clonotype: The antigen remains undetermined.

This chain joins TRBV7-9 and TRBJ1-2; D unclear. The TCR comes from a man between 18 and 35 years old who received the YFV17D yellow fever vaccine. This specimen was PBMCs, taken 5 days after the first yellow fever vaccination. CDR3 DNA: TGTGCCAGCAGTTCTCGAGCGGGAGTTGAGTATGGCTACACCTTC. The encoded protein is CASSSRAGVEYGYTF. The whole variable domain, remainder taken from reference TRBV7-9 and TRBJ1-2, is DTGVSQNPRHKITKRGQNVTFRCDPISEHNRLYWYRQTLGQGPEFLTYFQNEAQLEKSRLLSDRFSAERPKGSFSTLEIQRTEQGDSAMYLCASSSRAGVEYGYTFGSGTRLTVV.